The clone carrying this T cell receptor (beta chain) was recorded a few times. Its target is not known. This entry is derived from a study of cytomegalovirus exposure and HLA in healthy donors. Broader study findings: Being indistinguishable, some V segments were excluded, TRBV6-2 and TRBV6-3 among them.

The germline V gene encodes CDR1 MGHDK and CDR2 SYGVNS. Trimming took off 4 bases at V and 0 bases at J, with 13 bases between the two ends. The CDR3 extends over 15 amino acids. PCR used 60 Vbeta primers and 13 Jbeta primers. Libraries were prepared by immunoSEQ multiplex PCR; TCRdb keeps only in-frame clonotypes and omits some of them. The table lists thousands of clones, around 56% of them singletons. Material: PBMCs. The V and J genes are TRBV25-1 and TRBJ2-7, with D possibly matching TRBD2 (6 bases). The source is a man in his thirties or forties in good health and CMV-seropositive. Here the CDR3 reads CASSAGGSPSYEQYF. In nucleotides, the CDR3 is TGTGCCAGCAGTGCTGGGGGGTCCCCCTCCTACGAGCAGTACTTC.